The subject of this entry is one TCR beta chain. These data originate in a study of blood T cells in healthy people across ages. The second PCR ran about 6 to 11 cycles with a sample-barcoded 5' primer and J-beta primers. TCRdb reprocessed the 5' RACE reads via MiXCR and lists one record per CDR3 protein. Here the sample spans about 1.5 million distinct CDR3 sequences, 40% to 50% being singletons. Germline CDR1 reads SQVTM; CDR2 reads ANQGSEA. Trimming removed 6 bases from V and 0 bases from J; junction bases left unmatched: 9. CDR3 length: 15 residues. Sequenced sample: blood. The clonotype comes from a woman aged 18-29 years in good health. The chain joins TRBV29-1 to TRBJ2-5; 8 positions match TRBD1. The CDR3 sequence is CSVERDRLYQETQYF. Here the CDR3 DNA reads TGCAGCGTGGAAAGGGACAGGCTGTACCAAGAGACCCAGTACTTC.